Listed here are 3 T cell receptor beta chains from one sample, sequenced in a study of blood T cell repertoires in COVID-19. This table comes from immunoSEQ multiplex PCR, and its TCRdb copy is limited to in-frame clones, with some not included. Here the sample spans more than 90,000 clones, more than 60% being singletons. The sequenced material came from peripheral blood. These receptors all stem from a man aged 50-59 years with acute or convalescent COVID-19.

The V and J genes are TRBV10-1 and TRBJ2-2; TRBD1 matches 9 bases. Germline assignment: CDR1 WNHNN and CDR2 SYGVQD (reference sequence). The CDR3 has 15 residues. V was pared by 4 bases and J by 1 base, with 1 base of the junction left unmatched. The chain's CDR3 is CASSGGQGNTGELFF. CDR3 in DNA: TGCGCCAGCAGTGGGGGACAGGGGAACACCGGGGAGCTGTTTTTT.

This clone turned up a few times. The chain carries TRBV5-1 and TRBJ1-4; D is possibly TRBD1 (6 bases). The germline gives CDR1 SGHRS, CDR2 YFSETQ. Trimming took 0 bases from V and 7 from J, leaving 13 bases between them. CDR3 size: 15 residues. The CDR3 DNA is TGCGCCAGCAGCTTGGCTGGGGGCGGAGGTGAAAAACTGTTTTTT. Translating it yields CASSLAGGGGEKLFF.

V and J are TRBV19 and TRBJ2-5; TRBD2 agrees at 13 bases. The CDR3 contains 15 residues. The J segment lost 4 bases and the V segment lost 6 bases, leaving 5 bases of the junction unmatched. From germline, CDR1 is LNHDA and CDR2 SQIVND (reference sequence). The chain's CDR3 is CASRRLAGGRETQYF. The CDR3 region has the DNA TGTGCCAGTAGACGACTAGCGGGGGGTCGAGAGACCCAGTACTTC.